This TCR beta chain comes out of a study of CD8+ T cells in alopecia areata (dated by TCRdb to 2017 to 2018). Study-wide context: In both human patients and the C3H/HeJ mouse model, the study applied high-throughput TCRbeta sequencing to look at T cell clonal expansion in alopecia areata. Scalp clonality was compared among normal scalp (n=4), patchy alopecia areata scalp (n=8), and alopecia totalis/universalis scalp (n=8). TCRbeta CDR3 regions were amplified by immunoSEQ multiplex PCR with 35 Vbeta forward and 13 Jbeta reverse primers. On the human side, TCRbeta sequencing was run on scalp tissue and on sorted CD4+ and CD8+ peripheral blood T cells from healthy controls and from alopecia areata patients with either patchy or totalis/universalis disease. RNA came from the PAXgene miRNA kit for fixed scalp, the miRNeasy kit for PBMCs, and the RNeasy kit for mouse skin. Overall results and qualifications from the work: Lesional scalp, especially in alopecia totalis/universalis, showed higher clonality and more expanded CD8+ clones than normal scalp, suggesting antigenic drive. Unlike mouse skin, where gammadelta T cells dominate, normal human skin contains resident alphabeta T cells that get sequenced too, which complicates analysis of the scalp TCR repertoire. Shared TCR sequences between patients were less evident than in mice, which may be partly attributable to HLA diversity in the patient population.

Library construction relied on the immunoSEQ multiplex PCR assay. For TCR sequencing, RNA was extracted from every sample and reverse transcribed into cDNA to serve as template. SuperScript III was used to make first-strand cDNA, primed with a 2:1 mix of oligo-dT and random hexamers. A synthetic immune receptor repertoire was used to gauge amplification bias, and whatever bias remained was removed computationally. As for the original processing: After raw reads were preprocessed to remove errors, the CDR3 was defined following IMGT conventions as running from the conserved cysteine to phenylalanine. Clonality was computed as 1 minus the Shannon entropy, with the entropy normalized by log2 of the number of productive unique TCRs. Whether scalp clones were CD4 or CD8 was inferred by matching scalp TCRbeta sequences against CD4 and CD8 repertoires sorted from blood. The table was pulled from immuneACCESS by TCRdb, which kept in-frame rearrangements only. Such tables lose some clones; where checked, under half of the loss comes from unresolved V genes, and the rest has no known cause. The V and J calls and clone size are taken from that table; D and trimming were inferred from the DNA. The sample profile shows 98,000 or so clones; roughly 59% of them were found once. 20% to 25% of the sample rests with the top ten.

Trimming removed 0 bases from V and 5 bases from J, leaving 6 bases between the germline ends. Counted from cysteine to phenylalanine, this CDR3 has 13 amino acids. Of all the DNA, just the CDR3 is kept, 39 bases in frame from base 1. CDR1 and CDR2 (MNHNY, SVGAGI) derive from the germline V gene (reference sequence). This clone was picked up a small number of times. This clone's antigen is unknown. Nothing much larger sits one base from this clone, and base qualities are not available. PBMCs were isolated by density centrifugation and stained for CD3, CD4 and CD8, after which CD4+ and CD8+ T cells were sorted on a FACSAria. Unaffected controls provided scalp biopsies and blood samples.

This receptor was identified in a human donor in good health. The sample taken for sequencing was CD8+ T cells sorted from blood. The chain was built from TRBV6-6 and TRBJ2-3, with the D gene uncertain. CDR3 protein: CASSYSTEDTQYF. The DNA sequence is as follows: TGTGCCAGCAGTTACTCGACGGAAGATACGCAGTATTTT.